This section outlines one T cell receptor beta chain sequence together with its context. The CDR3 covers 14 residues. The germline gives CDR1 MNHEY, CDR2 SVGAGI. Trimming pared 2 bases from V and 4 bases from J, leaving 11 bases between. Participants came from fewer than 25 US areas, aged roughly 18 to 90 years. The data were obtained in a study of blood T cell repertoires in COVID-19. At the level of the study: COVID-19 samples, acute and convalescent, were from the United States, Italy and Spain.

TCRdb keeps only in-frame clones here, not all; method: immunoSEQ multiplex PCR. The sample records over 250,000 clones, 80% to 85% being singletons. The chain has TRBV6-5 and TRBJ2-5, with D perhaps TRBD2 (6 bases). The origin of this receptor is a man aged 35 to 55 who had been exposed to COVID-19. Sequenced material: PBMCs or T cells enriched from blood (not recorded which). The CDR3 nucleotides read TGTGCCAGCAGTTACACGGGAGCGAGAGAGACCCAGTACTTC. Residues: CASSYTGARETQYF.